This T cell receptor beta chain was captured in a study of T cell clones after liver transplantation. The wider study: Graft-donor-reactive sequences were compared with third-party-reactive TCRbeta sequences from pre-transplant mixed lymphocyte reactions. Study-level findings and limits: Low donor cell numbers restricted donor-reactive repertoire measurement in two subjects.

The method was immunoSEQ multiplex PCR; TCRdb's version includes in-frame clones alone and lacks a portion of them. The sample records around 60,000 clones, over 70% being singletons. Concerning this clone itself: Its antigen remains unidentified.

Germline V gene sequence: CDR1 MNHEY, CDR2 SVGAGI. The CDR3 contains 14 residues. After removal of 4 bases from V and 4 bases from J, the junction contained 1 base not matched to a gene. The starting material was CD4+ T cells from blood, obtained before liver transplant. The chain carries TRBV6-5 and TRBJ1-6, with TRBD1 matching over 7 bases. The sequence was collected from a human donor who received a liver transplant. The CDR3 protein is CASSLGQYNSPLHF. In DNA, the CDR3 is TGTGCCAGCAGTTTGGGACAGTATAATTCACCCCTCCACTTT.